This note documents a single T cell receptor (beta chain) sequence. What it binds is not known. These data come from a study of T cell repertoires in cytomegalovirus infection. Study-wide background: Recently identified HLA-C-restricted and well-studied HLA-B-restricted CMV epitopes were used.

A single record per CDR3 protein comes from TCRdb applying MiXCR to the reads. Of hundreds of thousands of distinct CDR3 sequences in the sample, about 33% were seen once. The CDR3 extends over 19 amino acids. The germline gives CDR1 MDHEN, CDR2 SYDVKM. Germline trimming cut 5 bases from V and 3 bases from J; bases unmatched to any gene: 17. The chain carries TRBV28 and TRBJ2-2; 8 nucleotides line up with TRBD2. The origin of this receptor is a human donor in good health (CMV status not recorded). Some clones in this sample may be carry-over from other donors' samples. The specimen comprised cultured PBMCs, sampled from culture after CMV antigen stimulation. The DNA for the CDR3 is TGTGCCAGCAGTCCCCAGGGGAGCGGGGGACTGGTGGACACCGGGGAGCTGTTTTTT. This codes for CASSPQGSGGLVDTGELFF.